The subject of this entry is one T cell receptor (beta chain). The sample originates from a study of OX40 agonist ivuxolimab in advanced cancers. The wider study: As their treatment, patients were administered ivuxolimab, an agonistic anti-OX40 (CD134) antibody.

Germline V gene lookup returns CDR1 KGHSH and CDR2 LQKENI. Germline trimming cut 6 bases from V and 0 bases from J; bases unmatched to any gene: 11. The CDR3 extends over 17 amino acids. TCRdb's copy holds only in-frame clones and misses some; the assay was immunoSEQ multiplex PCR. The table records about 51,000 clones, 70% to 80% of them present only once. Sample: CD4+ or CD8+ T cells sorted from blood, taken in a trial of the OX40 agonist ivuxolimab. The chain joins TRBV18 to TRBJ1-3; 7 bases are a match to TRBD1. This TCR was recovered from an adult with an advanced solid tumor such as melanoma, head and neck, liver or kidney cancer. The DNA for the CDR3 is TGTGCCAGCTCGAATAGGGACAGCCAGAGCTCTGGAAACACCATATATTTT. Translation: CASSNRDSQSSGNTIYF.